Below, 2 T cell receptor beta chains from the same sample are listed, as sequenced in a study of OX40 agonist ivuxolimab in advanced cancers. Only in-frame clones appear in the TCRdb table, and some are missing; sequencing was by immunoSEQ multiplex PCR. The data hold roughly 8,200 clones, with about 80% observed a single time. Sequencing used CD4+ or CD8+ T cells sorted from blood, obtained in a trial of the OX40 agonist ivuxolimab. These receptors were taken from an adult with an advanced solid tumor such as melanoma, head and neck, liver or kidney cancer.

J is TRBJ1-2 and V is TRBV9; D might be TRBD1 (5 bases). Germline values: CDR1 SGDLS, CDR2 YYNGEE. V was clipped by 4 bases and J by 8 bases, with 18 bases between them. The CDR3 sequence is 14 residues long. CDR3 protein: CASSPGTDPGGYTF. The CDR3 DNA follows: TGTGCCAGCAGCCCTGGGACGGACCCGGGGGGCTACACCTTC.

This clone was counted only a few times. The chain recombines TRBV27 with TRBJ1-5; no reliable D call. V lost 0 bases and J lost 3, with 6 bases in between. The CDR3 contains 14 residues. Germline lookup yields CDR1 MNHEY and CDR2 SMNVEV (reference sequence). CDR3 sequence reads: CASSLSVFNQPQHF. CDR3 nucleotide sequence: TGTGCCAGCAGTTTATCGGTCTTCAATCAGCCCCAGCATTTT.